This T cell receptor beta chain is from a study of blood T cell repertoires in COVID-19. Study in general: Sources were T cells, B-cell-depleted T cells, or PBMCs; the material itself was cDNA or gDNA.

Looked up from germline, CDR1 is GTSNPN and CDR2 is SVGIG (reference sequence). The V end was cut by 0 bases, the J end by 0 bases, with 12 bases between. The CDR3 is 16 residues long. Cohort placement rested on clinical history that participants reported themselves. As handled by the study authors: Amplification with reference gene primers provided the estimates of nucleated cell counts. This table comes from immunoSEQ multiplex PCR, and its TCRdb copy is limited to in-frame clones, with some not included. The V and J calls and clone size were taken over from that table, and D and trimming were inferred from the DNA. The profile shows hundreds of thousands of clones, around 84% of them singletons.

Material: PBMCs or T cells enriched from blood (not recorded which). This receptor was taken from a man aged 25 to 40 who had recovered from COVID-19. V gene TRBV30 combines with J gene TRBJ1-3; D is perhaps TRBD1 (5 bases). The CDR3 DNA reads TGTGCCTGGAGTGTACGGGGGATCTTCTCTGGAAACACCATATATTTT. It is translated as CAWSVRGIFSGNTIYF.